This T cell receptor beta chain was found in a study of cytomegalovirus exposure and HLA in healthy donors. Study results and caveats: HLA alleles showed associations with 15,000 to 20,000 TCR beta sequences in a later analysis, at a 0.05 false discovery rate.

V gave up 3 bases and J gave up 2 bases; unmatched junction bases: 4. Germline lookup yields CDR1 LNHDA and CDR2 SQIVND (reference sequence). The CDR3 covers 15 residues. With regard to this clone: Its cognate antigen is unknown.

Primers: 60 Vbeta forward and 13 Jbeta reverse. Produced via immunoSEQ multiplex PCR; TCRdb's table is partial and in-frame only. Of fewer than 200,000 clones in the sample, roughly 76% were seen once. The source material was PBMCs. V usage is TRBV19 and J usage is TRBJ1-2; 9 bases line up with TRBD1. This TCR came from a man in his fifties or sixties in good health and CMV-seronegative. CDR3 loop: CASSIGTGNNYGYTF. As DNA, the CDR3 is TGTGCCAGTAGTATCGGGACAGGGAACAACTATGGCTACACCTTC.